This T cell receptor (beta chain) derives from a study of cytomegalovirus exposure and HLA in healthy donors. For the study at large: The 95 to 150 validation repertoires were produced on the same platform as the roughly 660 repertoires of the first cohort. This was reported in a later analysis.

TCRdb's table, derived via immunoSEQ multiplex PCR, lists solely in-frame clones and lacks some. Of a few hundred thousand clones listed, around 89% are singletons. From germline, CDR1 is MDHEN and CDR2 SYDVKM. CDR3 length: 16 residues. V was trimmed by 7 bases and J by 0 bases, leaving 17 bases between them. Study conclusions and caveats: The study designated 150 to 200 TCR beta chains cytomegalovirus-associated.

About this clone itself: The antigen is undetermined.

The chain is built from TRBV28 and TRBJ2-3; D is possibly TRBD1 (6 bases). Sequenced: PBMCs. The sequence was obtained from a woman under 30 in good health and CMV-seronegative. CDR3 DNA: TGTGCCAGCAAGGGGGAGTCAGCTGTTAGCACAGATACGCAGTATTTT. Protein sequence: CASKGESAVSTDTQYF.